The clone carrying this T cell receptor beta chain was counted only a few times. The entry originates in a study of memory CD4+ T cells and cytomegalovirus serostatus. The method was immunoSEQ multiplex PCR; TCRdb's version includes in-frame clones alone and lacks a portion of them. This repertoire shows around 84,000 clones, 65% to 85% found once; its top ten account for around 0.75%. The CDR3 runs 17 residues. The germline V and J ends were trimmed by 4 bases and 3 bases, with 18 bases remaining between them. Germline loops: CDR1 LNHDA, CDR2 SQIVND (reference sequence). Single viable CD3+CD4+CD8-CD45RO+ cells were sorted as the memory CD4+ T cells.

This clonotype was obtained from an adult in good health and CMV-seronegative. This chain joins TRBV19 and TRBJ1-4; D is uncertain. The sequenced sample consisted of memory CD4+ T cells from blood. Here the CDR3 DNA reads TGTGCCAGTAGTAAAGACCCCAACTGGGCGGCTAATGAAAAACTGTTTTTT. Amino acid sequence: CASSKDPNWAANEKLFF.